Each of the 17 T cell receptor beta chains below was sequenced from the same sample in a study of T-cell reconstitution after alpha-beta-depleted transplantation in children. Their recognized antigens are unknown. General study points: Most T-cell counts and diversity one year after the transplant came from T cells that were newly produced.

Unique molecular identifiers were incorporated during preparation of the TCRbeta library. TCRdb analysed the PCR reads with MiXCR anew, one entry per CDR3 protein. The table has around 270,000 distinct CDR3 sequences, just over 7.5% seen once; the top ten hold approximately 8.6%. Source: peripheral blood, taken 360 days after TCRalphabeta/CD19-depleted stem cell transplant. All receptors come from a female patient aged 2-15 years who had a stem cell transplant for Fanconi anemia, so the T cells may come from the graft donor.

In this sample, this clonotype turned up a few times. This chain links TRBV3-1 with TRBJ1-4, with D possibly TRBD1 on 6 matching bases. This CDR3 spans 14 amino acids. Germline lookup yields CDR1 LGHDT and CDR2 YNNKEL (reference sequence). The germline V and J ends were trimmed by 5 bases and 3 bases, with 10 bases remaining between them. CDR3 in amino acids: CASSVRGANEKLFF. The CDR3 bases are TGTGCCAGCAGCGTCAGGGGTGCTAATGAAAAACTGTTTTTT.

This clonotype has a handful of counts. This chain uses TRBV20-1 with TRBJ2-7, with D possibly TRBD1 on 6 matching bases. V was pared by 0 bases and J by 6 bases, with 15 bases between. This CDR3 contains 14 residues. CDR1 and CDR2 from the germline V gene are DFQATT and SNEGSKA (reference sequence). CDR3 protein: CSAREQGWTPEQYF. CDR3 DNA sequence: TGCAGTGCTAGAGAGCAGGGGTGGACACCCGAGCAGTACTTC.

The chain employs TRBV5-4 and TRBJ2-2; D not certain. Trimming removed 10 bases at V and 7 bases at J, with 11 bases between. The CDR3 contains 11 residues. Germline V lookup: CDR1 SGHNT, CDR2 YYREEE (reference sequence). The CDR3 loop is CAGSGSGELFF. CDR3 sequence (DNA): TGTGCCGGCTCAGGAAGCGGGGAGCTGTTTTTT.

The chain is built from TRBV9 and TRBJ1-2; no reliable D call. The CDR3 covers 14 residues. Deletions cut 4 bases from V and 3 bases from J, with 13 bases between. Germline loops: CDR1 SGDLS, CDR2 YYNGEE. The DNA of the CDR3 is TGTGCCAGCAGCTCCGGAGACTGGGACTATGGCTACACCTTC. It codes for CASSSGDWDYGYTF. Combining the CDR3 with reference TRBV9 and TRBJ1-2 gives the whole variable domain DSGVTQTPKHLITATGQRVTLRCSPRSGDLSVYWYQQSLDQGLQFLIQYYNGEERAKGNILERFSAQQFPDLHSELNLSSLELGDSALYFCASSSGDWDYGYTFGSGTRLTVV.

The chain employs TRBV7-2 and TRBJ2-3; 8 nucleotides line up with TRBD2. Germline V gene data show CDR1 as SGHTA and CDR2 as FQGNSA. The CDR3 is 17 amino acids. Losses at the gene ends were 1 base for V and 0 bases for J; bases not matched to a gene: 6. CDR3 nucleotides: TGTGCCAGCAGCTTAGGACTAGCGCCTACTAGCACAGATACGCAGTATTTT. Protein sequence: CASSLGLAPTSTDTQYF.

V gene TRBV11-2 combines with J gene TRBJ1-4; 7 bases map to TRBD1. Per germline, CDR1 SGHAT and CDR2 FQNNGV. This CDR3 is built from 14 residues. J lost 4 bases, V lost 5 bases, and 4 bases had no gene match. Here the CDR3 reads CASSPDRDNEKLFF. The CDR3 coding sequence is TGTGCCAGCAGCCCTGACAGGGATAATGAAAAACTGTTTTTT. Variable domain in full (rest from reference TRBV11-2 and TRBJ1-4): EAGVAQSPRYKIIEKRQSVAFWCNPISGHATLYWYQQILGQGPKLLIQFQNNGVVDDSQLPKDRFSAERLKGVDSTLKIQPAKLEDSAVYLCASSPDRDNEKLFFGSGTQLSVL.

Many counts were recorded for this clonotype. The chain links TRBV29-1 to TRBJ2-7; D unresolved. With 0 bases removed from V and 2 bases from J, the gap between germline ends came to 8 bases. The CDR3 runs to 13 residues. Germline V gives CDR1 SQVTM, CDR2 ANQGSEA. This CDR3 reads CSVEDRFTYEQYF. The CDR3, as DNA: TGCAGCGTTGAAGATAGGTTTACCTACGAGCAGTACTTC.

This clonotype appeared a few times. The chain joins TRBV6-2 or TRBV6-3 to TRBJ2-7, with 8 bases matching TRBD1. Per germline, CDR1 MNHEY and CDR2 SVGEGT. J was trimmed by 5 bases and V by 0 bases; bases with no gene match: 3. The CDR3 consists of 14 residues. In nucleotides, the CDR3 is TGTGCCAGCAGTTACTCTCCAGGGGGCAACGAGCAGTACGTC. Amino acids: CASSYSPGGNEQYV.

CDR3 protein: CASTVTSGVGETQYF. The CDR3 DNA reads as TGTGCCAGCACCGTGACTAGCGGGGTGGGGGAGACCCAGTACTTC. The chain joins TRBV6-1 to TRBJ2-5; 11 bases fit TRBD2. Germline V CDR1 and CDR2: MNHNS, SASEGT. The CDR3 consists of 15 residues. Trimming cost V 7 bases and J 5 bases; bases outside gene matches: 9.

This clonotype showed up just a few times. The chain links TRBV5-5 to TRBJ1-6, with D perhaps TRBD1 (6 bases). The CDR3 runs 15 residues. V was shortened by 4 bases and J by 2 bases, with 10 bases between the two germline ends. The germline CDR1 and CDR2 sequences are SGHKS and YYEKEE (reference sequence). For the CDR3, the DNA is TGTGCCAGCAGCCCAGGGGTGACCTATAATTCACCCCTCCACTTT. It specifies CASSPGVTYNSPLHF.

Notes on this clonotype: A much larger clone sits a single nucleotide away, making a read error possible. The chain is built from TRBV13 and TRBJ2-7, with TRBD2 identical over 7 bases. CDR1 and CDR2 (germline): PRHDT, FYEKMQ (reference sequence). This CDR3 is built from 15 residues. The CDR3 DNA reads as TGTGCCAGCAGCTTAGCGCGGGGGAGCTCCTACGAGCAGCACTTC. Protein: CASSLARGSSYEQHF.

The chain joins TRBV7-2 to TRBJ2-7, with TRBD2 identical over 10 bases. CDR1 and CDR2 from the germline V gene are SGHTA and FQGNSA. J lost 6 bases, V lost 4 bases, and 9 bases had no gene match. The CDR3 is made up of 15 amino acids. CDR3 residues: CASSSYQRGGPEQYF. The CDR3 DNA reads TGTGCCAGCAGCTCATACCAGCGGGGGGGCCCCGAGCAGTACTTC.

This clonotype has at least ten counts. The chain links TRBV12-3 or TRBV12-4 to TRBJ2-3; a possible D gene is TRBD1 (6 bases). The CDR3 sequence is 13 residues long. Between the trimmed V and J ends, which lost 3 bases and 3 bases, there was a span of 7 bases. DNA for the CDR3: TGTGCCAGCAGTTTTCAGGGGACAGATACGCAGTATTTT. Translating gives CASSFQGTDTQYF.

This clonotype was recorded at least ten times. CDR3 nucleotides: TGCAGTGCTAGAAAACCACTAGCGGGAGGGCCAGAGACCCAGTACTTC. Protein product: CSARKPLAGGPETQYF. The chain joins TRBV20-1 to TRBJ2-5; TRBD2 matches 13 bases. Germline CDR1 reads DFQATT; CDR2 reads SNEGSKA (reference sequence). V shed 2 bases and J 4 bases; nucleotides not matched to a gene: 7. The CDR3 extends over 16 amino acids.

The sample holds a few counts of this clonotype. The V gene is TRBV28, the J gene TRBJ2-7; TRBD1 agrees at 9 bases. V was pared by 5 bases and J by 3 bases, with 14 bases of the junction left unmatched. The CDR3 spans 17 residues. Germline V CDR1 and CDR2: MDHEN, SYDVKM. This CDR3 reads CASSPPPSGQGRYEQYV. CDR3 nucleotides: TGTGCCAGCAGTCCCCCACCCTCGGGACAGGGCCGCTACGAGCAGTACGTC.

This clonotype came up many times. The rearrangement joins TRBV12-3 or TRBV12-4 to TRBJ2-1, with a tentative D call TRBD1 (8 bases). This CDR3 is built from 17 residues. V was trimmed by 4 bases and J by 5 bases, leaving 21 bases between them. Written as DNA, the CDR3 is TGTGCCAGCAGTTCCCCCATACAGGGGGGGAAAGACAATGAGCAGTTCTTC. It encodes CASSSPIQGGKDNEQFF.

This clonotype was seen at least ten times. The rearrangement joins TRBV24-1 to TRBJ1-2; D is ambiguous. V lost 7 bases and J 8 bases, leaving 10 bases between the germline ends. Germline V lookup: CDR1 KGHDR, CDR2 SFDVKD. The CDR3 is made up of 11 amino acids. The CDR3 nucleotides read TGTGCCACCAGCGCCTCGGGAGGCTACACCTTC. This sequence encodes CATSASGGYTF.